These T cell receptor beta chains were read from a single sample in a study of blood T cells in healthy people across ages. TCRdb re-called the 5' RACE reads with MiXCR, one entry per CDR3 protein. The table has around 990,000 distinct CDR3 sequences, around two fifths seen once. Sample: blood. These receptors were collected from a man younger than 30 in good health. Each CDR3 is given with its conserved first and last residue. The order of the fields is clone size, D gene, CDR3 length, V gene, J gene, CDR3 protein, CDR3 DNA. A D gene is named only where the DNA matches it firmly. The size entry is marked missing in some rows and otherwise reads once, few, many or a size class.

abundance: few; d_gene: .; len: 15; v_gene: TRBV5-1; j_gene: TRBJ2-5; CDR3aa: CASSLYSVPQETQYF; CDR3nt: TGCGCCAGCAGCCTCTACTCTGTTCCCCAAGAGACCCAGTACTTC
abundance: few; d_gene: TRBD1; len: 14; v_gene: TRBV12-3/TRBV12-4; j_gene: TRBJ1-4; CDR3aa: CASSKRTGAEKLFF; CDR3nt: TGTGCCAGCAGCAAGAGGACAGGGGCGGAAAAACTGTTTTTT
abundance: .; d_gene: .; len: 11; v_gene: TRBV10-3; j_gene: TRBJ2-7; CDR3aa: CAIRTGYEQYF; CDR3nt: TGTGCCATCAGAACAGGGTACGAGCAGTACTTC
abundance: .; d_gene: .; len: 17; v_gene: TRBV18; j_gene: TRBJ1-3; CDR3aa: CASSPRLGRNSGNTIYF; CDR3nt: TGTGCCAGCTCACCACGTCTGGGACGCAACTCTGGAAACACCATATATTTT
abundance: .; d_gene: .; len: 16; v_gene: TRBV6-2/TRBV6-3; j_gene: TRBJ2-1; CDR3aa: CASSYKTRSGDNEQFF; CDR3nt: TGTGCCAGCAGTTACAAGACGCGATCGGGGGACAATGAGCAGTTCTTC
abundance: .; d_gene: .; len: 16; v_gene: TRBV12-3/TRBV12-4; j_gene: TRBJ1-1; CDR3aa: CASSLGTRGRNTEAFF; CDR3nt: TGTGCCAGCAGTCTCGGGACCAGGGGTCGGAACACTGAAGCTTTCTTT
abundance: .; d_gene: TRBD2; len: 14; v_gene: TRBV2; j_gene: TRBJ2-1; CDR3aa: CASRRGSSHNEQFF; CDR3nt: TGTGCCAGCCGGCGGGGGAGCTCCCACAATGAGCAGTTCTTC
abundance: .; d_gene: .; len: 20; v_gene: TRBV4-1; j_gene: TRBJ1-1; CDR3aa: CASSQDSISSGRKRDTEAFF; CDR3nt: TGCGCCAGCAGCCAAGATTCGATCTCCTCAGGGAGAAAGCGGGACACTGAAGCTTTCTTT
abundance: .; d_gene: TRBD1; len: 15; v_gene: TRBV20-1; j_gene: TRBJ2-3; CDR3aa: CSASGTGGVIDTQYF; CDR3nt: TGCAGTGCTTCCGGGACAGGGGGTGTCATAGATACGCAGTATTTT
abundance: few; d_gene: .; len: 14; v_gene: TRBV9; j_gene: TRBJ2-5; CDR3aa: CASSVGVDQETQYF; CDR3nt: TGTGCCAGCAGCGTAGGAGTCGACCAAGAGACCCAGTACTTC
abundance: .; d_gene: TRBD1; len: 16; v_gene: TRBV11-2; j_gene: TRBJ1-2; CDR3aa: CASSQLRQDRAYGYTF; CDR3nt: TGTGCCAGCAGCCAACTTCGACAGGACAGGGCCTATGGCTACACCTTC
abundance: many; d_gene: .; len: 13; v_gene: TRBV2; j_gene: TRBJ2-1; CDR3aa: CASSPERNNEQFF; CDR3nt: TGTGCCAGCAGTCCTGAGAGGAACAATGAGCAGTTCTTC
abundance: few; d_gene: .; len: 15; v_gene: TRBV3-1; j_gene: TRBJ2-1; CDR3aa: CASSRAHSSYNEQFF; CDR3nt: TGTGCCAGCAGCCGAGCCCATAGCTCCTACAATGAGCAGTTCTTC
abundance: few; d_gene: .; len: 13; v_gene: TRBV12-3/TRBV12-4; j_gene: TRBJ1-1; CDR3aa: CAILGWGDTEAFF; CDR3nt: TGTGCCATTCTCGGGTGGGGTGACACTGAAGCTTTCTTT
abundance: .; d_gene: TRBD1; len: 14; v_gene: TRBV11-2; j_gene: TRBJ1-1; CDR3aa: CASSPYRGSTEAFF; CDR3nt: TGTGCCAGCAGCCCATACAGGGGGTCCACTGAAGCTTTCTTT
abundance: .; d_gene: TRBD1; len: 15; v_gene: TRBV6-5; j_gene: TRBJ1-2; CDR3aa: CASSYLQGGVYGYTF; CDR3nt: TGTGCCAGCAGTTATTTACAGGGGGGCGTATATGGCTACACCTTC
abundance: .; d_gene: TRBD2; len: 16; v_gene: TRBV12-3/TRBV12-4; j_gene: TRBJ2-3; CDR3aa: CASSLLAGGRNHTQYF; CDR3nt: TGTGCCAGCAGTCTACTAGCGGGGGGCCGCAATCATACGCAGTATTTT
abundance: .; d_gene: TRBD1; len: 14; v_gene: TRBV7-9; j_gene: TRBJ1-2; CDR3aa: CASSLEVQGDGYTF; CDR3nt: TGTGCCAGCAGCTTAGAAGTGCAGGGGGATGGCTACACCTTC
abundance: .; d_gene: TRBD2; len: 14; v_gene: TRBV3-1; j_gene: TRBJ2-7; CDR3aa: CASSQSGGSYEQYF; CDR3nt: TGTGCCAGCAGCCAGAGCGGGGGCTCCTACGAGCAGTACTTC
abundance: few; d_gene: TRBD1; len: 12; v_gene: TRBV29-1; j_gene: TRBJ2-5; CDR3aa: CSVRDSWETQYF; CDR3nt: TGCAGCGTTCGGGACAGTTGGGAGACCCAGTACTTC
abundance: .; d_gene: .; len: 15; v_gene: TRBV12-3/TRBV12-4; j_gene: TRBJ2-3; CDR3aa: CASSSQYPSTDTQYF; CDR3nt: TGTGCCAGCAGTTCCCAGTACCCTAGCACAGATACGCAGTATTTT
abundance: .; d_gene: .; len: 13; v_gene: TRBV20-1; j_gene: TRBJ1-4; CDR3aa: CSKRGLGGEKLFF; CDR3nt: TGCAGTAAAAGGGGCCTGGGAGGTGAAAAACTGTTTTTT
abundance: .; d_gene: .; len: 15; v_gene: TRBV18; j_gene: TRBJ1-1; CDR3aa: CASSHGYGGNTEAFF; CDR3nt: TGTGCCAGCTCACATGGATATGGGGGGAACACTGAAGCTTTCTTT
abundance: few; d_gene: .; len: 14; v_gene: TRBV5-1; j_gene: TRBJ2-3; CDR3aa: CASSLSWTADTQYF; CDR3nt: TGCGCCAGCAGCTTGAGTTGGACCGCAGATACGCAGTATTTT
abundance: .; d_gene: .; len: 14; v_gene: TRBV5-1; j_gene: TRBJ2-1; CDR3aa: CASSLNVNRDMQFF; CDR3nt: TGCGCCAGCAGCTTGAACGTTAATCGGGACATGCAGTTCTTC
abundance: .; d_gene: .; len: 16; v_gene: TRBV12-5; j_gene: TRBJ2-3; CDR3aa: CASGLVLGAPADTQYF; CDR3nt: TGTGCTAGTGGTTTGGTACTAGGGGCGCCCGCAGATACGCAGTATTTT
abundance: few; d_gene: .; len: 15; v_gene: TRBV20-1; j_gene: TRBJ2-7; CDR3aa: CSARALRLNSYEQYF; CDR3nt: TGCAGTGCTAGAGCATTGAGGCTTAATTCCTACGAGCAGTACTTC
abundance: .; d_gene: .; len: 15; v_gene: TRBV27; j_gene: TRBJ2-3; CDR3aa: CASTVLGPGTDTQYF; CDR3nt: TGTGCCAGCACGGTTTTAGGGCCCGGCACAGATACGCAGTATTTT
abundance: .; d_gene: .; len: 15; v_gene: TRBV13; j_gene: TRBJ1-1; CDR3aa: CASSLYARENTEAFF; CDR3nt: TGTGCCAGCAGCTTATACGCCAGGGAGAACACTGAAGCTTTCTTT
abundance: few; d_gene: TRBD1; len: 14; v_gene: TRBV20-1; j_gene: TRBJ1-1; CDR3aa: CSAKRQGPNTEAFF; CDR3nt: TGCAGTGCCAAGCGACAGGGACCAAACACTGAAGCTTTCTTT
abundance: few; d_gene: .; len: 15; v_gene: TRBV20-1; j_gene: TRBJ2-7; CDR3aa: CSARRAGQIFYEQYF; CDR3nt: TGCAGTGCTAGAAGAGCGGGACAGATTTTTTACGAGCAGTACTTC
abundance: .; d_gene: TRBD2; len: 19; v_gene: TRBV10-3; j_gene: TRBJ2-1; CDR3aa: CAIRGTSGDQSSSYNEQFF; CDR3nt: TGTGCCATCAGGGGGACTAGCGGGGACCAATCGAGCTCCTACAATGAGCAGTTCTTC
abundance: few; d_gene: TRBD1; len: 15; v_gene: TRBV5-1; j_gene: TRBJ1-1; CDR3aa: CASSWTGAGDTEAFF; CDR3nt: TGCGCCAGCAGCTGGACAGGGGCGGGGGACACTGAAGCTTTCTTT
abundance: .; d_gene: .; len: 13; v_gene: TRBV6-2/TRBV6-3; j_gene: TRBJ2-5; CDR3aa: CASSPITEEAQYF; CDR3nt: TGTGCCAGCAGTCCGATTACCGAGGAGGCCCAGTACTTC
abundance: .; d_gene: TRBD2; len: 15; v_gene: TRBV14; j_gene: TRBJ2-1; CDR3aa: CASSQKREGNNEQFF; CDR3nt: TGTGCCAGCAGCCAAAAGAGGGAGGGGAACAATGAGCAGTTCTTC